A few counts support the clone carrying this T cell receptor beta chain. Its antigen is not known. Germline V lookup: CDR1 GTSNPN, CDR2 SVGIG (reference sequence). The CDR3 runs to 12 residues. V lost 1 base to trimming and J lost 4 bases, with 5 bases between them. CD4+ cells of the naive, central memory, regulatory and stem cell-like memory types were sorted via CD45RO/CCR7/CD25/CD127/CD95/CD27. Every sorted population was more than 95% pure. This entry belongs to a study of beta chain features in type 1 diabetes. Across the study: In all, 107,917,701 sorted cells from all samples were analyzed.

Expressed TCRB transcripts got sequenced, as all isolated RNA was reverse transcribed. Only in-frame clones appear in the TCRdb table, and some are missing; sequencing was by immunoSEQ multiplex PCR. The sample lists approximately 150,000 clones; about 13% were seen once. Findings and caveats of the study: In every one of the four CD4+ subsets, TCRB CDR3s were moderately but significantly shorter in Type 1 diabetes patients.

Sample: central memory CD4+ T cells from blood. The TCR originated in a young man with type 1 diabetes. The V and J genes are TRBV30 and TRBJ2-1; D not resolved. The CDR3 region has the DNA TGTGCCTGGAGTGCCGGTTACAATGAGCAGTTCTTC. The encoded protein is CAWSAGYNEQFF.